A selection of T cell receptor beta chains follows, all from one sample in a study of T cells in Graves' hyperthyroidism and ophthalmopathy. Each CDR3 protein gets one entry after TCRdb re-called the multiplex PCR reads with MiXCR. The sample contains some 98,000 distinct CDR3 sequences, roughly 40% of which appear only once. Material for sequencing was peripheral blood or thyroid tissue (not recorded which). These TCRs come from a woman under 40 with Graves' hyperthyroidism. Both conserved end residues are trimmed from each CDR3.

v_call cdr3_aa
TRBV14 ASSQNRRSYEQY
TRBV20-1 SASGTGHGYT
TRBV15 ATSGTDLETEAF
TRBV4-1 ASSQVRDSSGYT
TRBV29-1 SVLAGQETQY
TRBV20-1 SASAQGTDTQY
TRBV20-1 SARDWTSAKETQY
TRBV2 AENTVGYT
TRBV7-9 ASSLGFGLSGNTIY
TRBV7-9 ASSRTSGISYEQY
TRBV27 ASRRTQNTEAL
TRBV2 ASSEDGLQVELF
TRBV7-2 ASSRWAGLAETQY